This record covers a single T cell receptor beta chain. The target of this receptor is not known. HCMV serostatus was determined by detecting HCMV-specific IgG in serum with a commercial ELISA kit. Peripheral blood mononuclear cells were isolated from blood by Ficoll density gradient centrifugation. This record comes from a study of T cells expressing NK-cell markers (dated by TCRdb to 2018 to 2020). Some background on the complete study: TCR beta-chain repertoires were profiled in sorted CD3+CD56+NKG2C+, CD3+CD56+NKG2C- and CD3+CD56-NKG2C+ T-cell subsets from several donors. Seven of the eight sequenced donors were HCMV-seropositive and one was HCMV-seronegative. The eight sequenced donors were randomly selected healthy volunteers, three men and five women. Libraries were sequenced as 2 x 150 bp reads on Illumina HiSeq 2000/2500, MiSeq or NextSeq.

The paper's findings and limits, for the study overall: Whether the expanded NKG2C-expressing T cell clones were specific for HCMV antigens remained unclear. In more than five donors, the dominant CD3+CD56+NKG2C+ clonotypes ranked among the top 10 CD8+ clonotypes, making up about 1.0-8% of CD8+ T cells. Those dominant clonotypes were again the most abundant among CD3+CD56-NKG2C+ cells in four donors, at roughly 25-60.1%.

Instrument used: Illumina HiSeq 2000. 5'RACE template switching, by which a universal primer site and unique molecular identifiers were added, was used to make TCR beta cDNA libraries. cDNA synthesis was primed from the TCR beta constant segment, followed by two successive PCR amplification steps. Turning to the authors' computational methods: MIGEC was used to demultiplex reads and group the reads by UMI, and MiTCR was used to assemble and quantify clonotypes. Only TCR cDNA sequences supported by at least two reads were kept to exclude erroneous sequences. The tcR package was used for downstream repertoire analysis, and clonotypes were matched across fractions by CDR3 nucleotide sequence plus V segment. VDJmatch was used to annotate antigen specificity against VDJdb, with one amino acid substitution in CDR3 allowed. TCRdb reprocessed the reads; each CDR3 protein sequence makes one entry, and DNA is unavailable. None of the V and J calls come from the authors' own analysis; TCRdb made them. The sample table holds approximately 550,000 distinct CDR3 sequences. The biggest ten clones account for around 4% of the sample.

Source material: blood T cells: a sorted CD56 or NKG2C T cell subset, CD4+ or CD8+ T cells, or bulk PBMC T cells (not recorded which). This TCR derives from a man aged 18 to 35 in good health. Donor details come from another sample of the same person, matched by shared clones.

CDR3 sequence: CASSSQRTGMMNTEAFF. The rearranged chain carries TRBV11-3 and TRBJ1-1; TCRdb's assignment of TRBD1 cannot be checked, as there is no DNA. The CDR3, from cysteine to phenylalanine, totals 17 residues. No coding sequence is recorded. CDR1 is given as SGHNT and CDR2 as YENEEA, both from the germline V gene.